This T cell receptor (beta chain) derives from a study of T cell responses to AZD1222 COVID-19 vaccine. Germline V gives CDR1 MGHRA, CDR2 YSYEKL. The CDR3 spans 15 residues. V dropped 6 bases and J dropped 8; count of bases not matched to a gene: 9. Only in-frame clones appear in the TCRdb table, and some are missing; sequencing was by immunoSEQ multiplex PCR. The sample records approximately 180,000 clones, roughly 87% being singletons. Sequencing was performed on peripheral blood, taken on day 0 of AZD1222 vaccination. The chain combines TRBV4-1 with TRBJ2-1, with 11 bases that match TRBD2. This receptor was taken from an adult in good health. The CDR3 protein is CASSLTSGNPHEQFF. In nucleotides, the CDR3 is TGCGCCAGCAGTCTGACTAGCGGGAACCCCCATGAGCAGTTCTTC.